Here is one TCR beta chain with its context. The CDR3 runs 17 residues. Germline CDR1 KGHSH, CDR2 LQKENI. V was shortened by 2 bases and J by 4 bases, with 18 bases between the two germline ends. This specimen belongs to a study of OX40 agonist ivuxolimab in advanced cancers. Assay used: immunoSEQ multiplex PCR; TCRdb lists only in-frame clones, some missing. The repertoire holds tens of thousands of clones, with over 75% as singletons. Peripheral blood came from all dose cohorts at three timepoints. Here the sequenced sample was CD4+ or CD8+ T cells sorted from blood, taken in a trial of the OX40 agonist ivuxolimab. The chain combines TRBV18 with TRBJ1-3; D gene unclear. The clonotype was recovered from an adult with an advanced solid tumor such as melanoma, head and neck, liver or kidney cancer. The DNA of the CDR3 is TGTGCCAGCTCACCAAGAGGACCGGGGATGGCCGGAAACACCATATATTTT. It is translated as CASSPRGPGMAGNTIYF.